Listed below are T cell receptor beta chains from one sample, sequenced in a study of T cell repertoires in cytomegalovirus infection. TCRdb analysed the reads with MiXCR anew, one entry per CDR3 protein. The sample lists hundreds of thousands of distinct CDR3 sequences; more than 30% were seen once. What these receptors recognize is not known. This specimen was cultured PBMCs, taken from culture after CMV antigen stimulation. The receptors stem from a human donor in good health (CMV status not recorded). Some clones in this sample may be carry-over from other donors' samples. Each CDR3 is given with its conserved first and last residue. A D gene is named only where the DNA matches it firmly. A clone size is listed for some rows: how often the clone was seen (once, few, many), or a class if it is expanded.

d_call: .
clone_size: once
v_call: TRBV18
j_call: TRBJ1-1
cdr3_aa: CASSPPVTEAFF
cdr3_nt: TGTGCCAGCTCACCACCGGTCACTGAAGCTTTCTTT

d_call: TRBD1
clone_size: .
v_call: TRBV9
j_call: TRBJ1-5
cdr3_aa: CASSATGQGDGQPQHF
cdr3_nt: TGTGCCAGCAGCGCAACGGGACAGGGCGATGGTCAGCCCCAGCATTTT

d_call: TRBD2
clone_size: .
v_call: TRBV7-6
j_call: TRBJ2-2
cdr3_aa: CASSLDPTSGRSFPGELFF
cdr3_nt: TGTGCCAGCAGCTTAGATCCGACTAGCGGGAGGAGTTTTCCCGGGGAGCTGTTTTTT

d_call: TRBD1
clone_size: .
v_call: TRBV20-1
j_call: TRBJ1-1
cdr3_aa: CSARGRQGSEAFF
cdr3_nt: TGCAGTGCCAGGGGGCGGCAGGGGTCTGAAGCTTTCTTT

d_call: TRBD2
clone_size: .
v_call: TRBV5-1
j_call: TRBJ2-1
cdr3_aa: CASSGRLAGVTEQFF
cdr3_nt: TGCGCCAGCAGCGGGAGACTAGCGGGAGTTACTGAGCAGTTCTTC

d_call: .
clone_size: few
v_call: TRBV7-2
j_call: TRBJ1-5
cdr3_aa: CASSLGWGGGQPQHF
cdr3_nt: TGTGCCAGCAGCCTGGGATGGGGGGGAGGTCAGCCCCAGCATTTT

d_call: .
clone_size: .
v_call: TRBV7-6
j_call: TRBJ1-4
cdr3_aa: CASSRVHVRPGEKLFF
cdr3_nt: TGTGCCAGCAGCCGAGTGCACGTTCGTCCAGGGGAAAAACTGTTTTTT

d_call: TRBD2
clone_size: few
v_call: TRBV11-2
j_call: TRBJ2-1
cdr3_aa: CASSTGLAETYNEQFF
cdr3_nt: TGTGCCAGCAGCACCGGACTAGCGGAAACCTACAATGAGCAGTTCTTC

d_call: TRBD2
clone_size: few
v_call: TRBV6-1
j_call: TRBJ2-5
cdr3_aa: CASSGAGSAGETQYF
cdr3_nt: TGTGCCAGCAGTGGAGCGGGATCTGCCGGAGAGACCCAGTACTTC

d_call: TRBD1
clone_size: few
v_call: TRBV7-8
j_call: TRBJ2-7
cdr3_aa: CASSPNPGTGNLYEQYF
cdr3_nt: TGTGCCAGCAGTCCTAATCCCGGGACAGGGAATCTCTACGAGCAGTACTTC

d_call: .
clone_size: .
v_call: TRBV25-1
j_call: TRBJ2-1
cdr3_aa: CASSESLDEQFF
cdr3_nt: TGTGCCAGCAGTGAATCTCTGGATGAGCAGTTCTTC

d_call: TRBD1
clone_size: .
v_call: TRBV12-5
j_call: TRBJ1-5
cdr3_aa: CASGVRDSGSNQPQHF
cdr3_nt: TGTGCTAGTGGCGTCCGGGACAGCGGAAGCAATCAGCCCCAGCATTTT

d_call: TRBD2
clone_size: .
v_call: TRBV2
j_call: TRBJ2-1
cdr3_aa: CASRGLAGLYNEQFF
cdr3_nt: TGTGCCAGCAGAGGACTAGCGGGTCTTTACAATGAGCAGTTCTTC

d_call: TRBD2
clone_size: .
v_call: TRBV5-1
j_call: TRBJ2-2
cdr3_aa: CASSLLAGELRNTGELFF
cdr3_nt: TGCGCCAGCAGCTTACTAGCGGGAGAACTCCGGAACACCGGGGAGCTGTTTTTT

d_call: .
clone_size: .
v_call: TRBV4-3
j_call: TRBJ1-6
cdr3_aa: CASSQEMIGSPLHF
cdr3_nt: TGCGCCAGCAGCCAAGAGATGATCGGTTCACCCCTCCACTTT

d_call: TRBD1
clone_size: few
v_call: TRBV19
j_call: TRBJ2-1
cdr3_aa: CASSPGQGSLNEQFF
cdr3_nt: TGTGCCAGTAGTCCCGGACAGGGCTCATTAAATGAGCAGTTCTTC

d_call: TRBD2
clone_size: .
v_call: TRBV7-2
j_call: TRBJ2-5
cdr3_aa: CASSSGRAGGRDTQYF
cdr3_nt: TGTGCCAGCAGCTCGGGACGAGCGGGAGGTCGGGATACCCAGTACTTC

d_call: .
clone_size: once
v_call: TRBV29-1
j_call: TRBJ2-5
cdr3_aa: CSVATHQETQYF
cdr3_nt: TGCAGCGTTGCGACTCACCAAGAGACCCAGTACTTC

d_call: TRBD1
clone_size: .
v_call: TRBV5-4
j_call: TRBJ2-3
cdr3_aa: CASSFPDRADTQYF
cdr3_nt: TGTGCCAGCAGCTTTCCCGACAGGGCAGATACGCAGTATTTT

d_call: .
clone_size: .
v_call: TRBV28
j_call: TRBJ2-7
cdr3_aa: CASSILLGRNSYEQYF
cdr3_nt: TGTGCCAGCAGCATACTATTGGGACGGAACTCCTACGAGCAGTACTTC

d_call: .
clone_size: .
v_call: TRBV20-1
j_call: TRBJ1-5
cdr3_aa: CSASYYRSHQPQHF
cdr3_nt: TGCAGTGCTAGCTATTACAGGTCCCATCAGCCCCAGCATTTT

d_call: .
clone_size: many
v_call: TRBV7-2
j_call: TRBJ2-7
cdr3_aa: CASRGAVEYEQYF
cdr3_nt: TGTGCCAGTCGGGGAGCAGTGGAGTACGAGCAGTACTTC

d_call: TRBD2
clone_size: few
v_call: TRBV14
j_call: TRBJ2-5
cdr3_aa: CASSQGTRLRTQYF
cdr3_nt: TGTGCCAGCAGCCAAGGGACTAGACTTAGGACCCAGTACTTC

d_call: .
clone_size: few
v_call: TRBV7-8
j_call: TRBJ2-1
cdr3_aa: CASSLGQAYEQFF
cdr3_nt: TGTGCCAGCAGCTTAGGACAGGCCTATGAGCAGTTCTTC

d_call: .
clone_size: .
v_call: TRBV19
j_call: TRBJ1-5
cdr3_aa: CASSVQTNQPQHF
cdr3_nt: TGTGCCAGTAGTGTTCAAACTAATCAGCCCCAGCATTTT

d_call: TRBD2
clone_size: .
v_call: TRBV19
j_call: TRBJ2-1
cdr3_aa: CASTRTASGGVAEQFF
cdr3_nt: TGTGCCAGTACTAGAACGGCTAGCGGGGGGGTGGCAGAGCAGTTCTTC

d_call: .
clone_size: few
v_call: TRBV7-2
j_call: TRBJ1-2
cdr3_aa: CASSLELSPNYGYSF
cdr3_nt: TGTGCCAGCAGCTTAGAGCTCAGCCCCAACTATGGCTACTCCTTC

d_call: .
clone_size: .
v_call: TRBV7-6
j_call: TRBJ1-2
cdr3_aa: CASSLELASFSNYGYTF
cdr3_nt: TGTGCCAGCAGCTTAGAGTTGGCCAGCTTTTCTAACTATGGCTACACCTTC

d_call: .
clone_size: .
v_call: TRBV6-1
j_call: TRBJ2-3
cdr3_aa: CATRLGTSTDTQYF
cdr3_nt: TGTGCCACCCGACTGGGAACTAGCACAGATACGCAGTATTTT

d_call: TRBD1
clone_size: .
v_call: TRBV12-3/TRBV12-4
j_call: TRBJ1-1
cdr3_aa: CASSPQGGDTEAFF
cdr3_nt: TGTGCCAGCAGTCCCCAGGGGGGCGACACTGAAGCTTTCTTT

d_call: .
clone_size: .
v_call: TRBV3-1
j_call: TRBJ1-6
cdr3_aa: CASSQGNSYNSPLHF
cdr3_nt: TGTGCCAGCAGCCAAGGAAACAGCTATAATTCACCCCTCCACTTT

d_call: .
clone_size: few
v_call: TRBV14
j_call: TRBJ2-2
cdr3_aa: CASSQLIPAANTGELFF
cdr3_nt: TGTGCCAGCAGCCAATTAATTCCAGCGGCGAACACCGGGGAGCTGTTTTTT

d_call: .
clone_size: .
v_call: TRBV20-1
j_call: TRBJ2-3
cdr3_aa: CSAVSGGGTDTQYF
cdr3_nt: TGCAGTGCTGTGAGCGGAGGGGGCACAGATACGCAGTATTTT

d_call: TRBD1
clone_size: .
v_call: TRBV7-6
j_call: TRBJ2-5
cdr3_aa: CASSFGQGRGETQYF
cdr3_nt: TGTGCCAGCAGCTTCGGACAGGGGAGAGGAGAGACCCAGTACTTC

d_call: .
clone_size: few
v_call: TRBV10-3
j_call: TRBJ1-3
cdr3_aa: CAISEPAPGNTIYF
cdr3_nt: TGTGCCATCAGTGAGCCAGCGCCTGGAAACACCATATATTTT

d_call: .
clone_size: .
v_call: TRBV2
j_call: TRBJ2-5
cdr3_aa: CASRGDGETQYF
cdr3_nt: TGTGCCAGCAGGGGGGATGGGGAGACCCAGTACTTC